Detailed here is one TCR beta chain. Its antigen is currently unknown. V lost 3 bases, J lost 16 bases, and 10 bases stayed unmatched. Germline V gives CDR1 SGHAT, CDR2 FQDESV (reference sequence). CDR3 length equals 14 residues. TCR beta sequences were obtained from blood CD8+ and CD4+ T cells. Diagnostic criteria for definite or probable disease, in their recently defined form, were met by the patients with Susac syndrome. The data are from a study of CD8 T cells in Susac syndrome. cDNA came from about 0.5 to 1 ug RNA primed by random hexamers. Across 54 Vbeta and 13 Jbeta, immunoSEQ multiplex PCR amplified TCR beta CDR3. TCRdb fed the immunoSEQ multiplex PCR reads into MiXCR, producing one record per CDR3 protein. This table has approximately 180,000 distinct CDR3 sequences, roughly 94% appearing once. Study-wide points: Individuals included in the TCR sequencing and HLA analysis were acknowledged by the study to be relatively few in number.

This receptor was taken from a human donor with Susac syndrome. Sequencing was carried out using CD4+ T cells from PBMCs. This chain uses TRBV11-1 with TRBJ2-1; 12 nucleotides line up with TRBD1. CDR3 in DNA: TGTGCCAGCAGCTTCGATCCGGGACAGGGGGCCTCATTCTTC. Translation gives CASSFDPGQGASFF.